The sequence of this T cell receptor (beta chain) was determined in a study of OX40 agonist ivuxolimab in advanced cancers. Findings and limits, study-wide: Nonresponders included some who also had low normalized T-cell clonal expansion. The mean number of expanded clones was higher in CD8+ T cells than in CD4+.

V dropped 4 bases and J dropped 2 bases, with 11 bases sitting between them. Germline V gives CDR1 MDHEN, CDR2 SYDVKM. CDR3 length equals 15 residues. Comments on this clone: Its specificity is not known.

Measured with immunoSEQ multiplex PCR; TCRdb has only the in-frame clones, and not every one. Of around 100,000 clones listed, around 91% are singletons. Sequenced material: CD4+ or CD8+ T cells sorted from blood, taken in a trial of the OX40 agonist ivuxolimab. The V and J genes are TRBV28 and TRBJ1-4; no firm D call. The sequence derives from an adult with an advanced solid tumor such as melanoma, head and neck, liver or kidney cancer. CDR3 in amino acids: CASSYTGLTNEKLFF. As DNA, the CDR3 is TGTGCCAGCAGTTATACTGGATTGACTAATGAAAAACTGTTTTTT.